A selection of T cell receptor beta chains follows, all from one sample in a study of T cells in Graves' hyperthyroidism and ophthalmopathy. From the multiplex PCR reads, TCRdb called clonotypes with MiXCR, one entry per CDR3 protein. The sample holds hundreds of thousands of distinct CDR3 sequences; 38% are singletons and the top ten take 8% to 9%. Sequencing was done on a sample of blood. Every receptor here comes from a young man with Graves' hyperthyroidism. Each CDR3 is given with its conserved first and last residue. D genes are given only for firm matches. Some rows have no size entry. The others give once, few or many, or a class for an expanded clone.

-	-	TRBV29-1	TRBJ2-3	TGCAGCGTTGATGCCGGGGTAGGGAACACAGATACGCAGTATTTT	CSVDAGVGNTDTQYF
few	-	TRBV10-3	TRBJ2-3	TGTGCCATCAGTGAGTTAGAATATTACACAGATACGCAGTATTTT	CAISELEYYTDTQYF
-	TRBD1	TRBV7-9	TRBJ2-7	TGTGCCAGCAGCTTAGAGTTTCGGGACAGAAGCTTGTACGAGCAGTACTTC	CASSLEFRDRSLYEQYF
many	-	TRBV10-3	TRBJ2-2	TGTGCCATCATGGGGGGGAACACCGGGGAGCTGTTTTTT	CAIMGGNTGELFF
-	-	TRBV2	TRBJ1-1	TGTGCCAGCAGTTTATACGGGCAGGGGTACACTGAAGCTTTCTTT	CASSLYGQGYTEAFF
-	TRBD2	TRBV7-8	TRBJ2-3	TGTGCCAGCAGCTTAGGACCCGGGACTAGCGGGAGGGCCCGTACAGATACGCAGTATTTT	CASSLGPGTSGRARTDTQYF
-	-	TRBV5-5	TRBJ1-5	TGTGCCAGCAGCTTGTGGACGCGGAATGGCAATCAGCCCCAGCATTTT	CASSLWTRNGNQPQHF
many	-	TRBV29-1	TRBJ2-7	TGCAGCGGGGGGCAGGGCTACGAGCAGTACTTC	CSGGQGYEQYF
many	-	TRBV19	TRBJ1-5	TGTGCCAGTAGTATCTCATACGGTTCTCAGCCCCAGCATTTT	CASSISYGSQPQHF
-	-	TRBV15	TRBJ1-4	TGTGCCACCAGCAGAGATCGCTCGGGAACTAATGAAAAACTGTTTTTT	CATSRDRSGTNEKLFF
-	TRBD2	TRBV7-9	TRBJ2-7	TGCGCCAGCAGCCAAGAGAGGACGGGACTAGCGGGGGATATCTCCTACGAGCAGTACTTC	CASSQERTGLAGDISYEQYF
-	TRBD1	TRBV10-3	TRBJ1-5	TGTGCCATCAGTGAGGCCCGGGACAGGGACAATCAGCCCCAGCATTTT	CAISEARDRDNQPQHF
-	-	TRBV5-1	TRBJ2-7	TGCGCCAGCAGCTTGGAAAACGGGCCCTCCTACGAGCAGTACTTC	CASSLENGPSYEQYF
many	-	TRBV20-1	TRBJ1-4	TGCAGTGCTACATCGCGTGAGGGGCGCGATGAAAAACTGTTTTTT	CSATSREGRDEKLFF
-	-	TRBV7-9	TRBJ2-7	TGTGCCAGCAGCTTGGGCCGAGTAGAGCAGTACTTC	CASSLGRVEQYF
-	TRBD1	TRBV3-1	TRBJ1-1	TGTGCCAGCAGTCTGTCAGGGGGCGCCCCTGAAGCTTTCTTT	CASSLSGGAPEAFF
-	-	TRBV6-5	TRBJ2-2	TGTGCCGCGCGCGGCCAGTTAAACACCGGGGAGCTGTTTTTT	CAARGQLNTGELFF
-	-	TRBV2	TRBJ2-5	TGTGCCTTACAGGTCGGGCAAGAGACCCAGTACTTC	CALQVGQETQYF
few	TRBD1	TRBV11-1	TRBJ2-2	TGTGCCAGCAGCTTAGGGGGGCGGACAGGGGGGCTCCCGAACACCGGGGAGCTGTTTTTT	CASSLGGRTGGLPNTGELFF
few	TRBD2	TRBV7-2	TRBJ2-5	TGTGCCAGCAGCGGGATTTCTAGCGGACAAGAGACCCAGTACTTC	CASSGISSGQETQYF
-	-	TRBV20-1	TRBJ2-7	TGCAGTGCTAGAAGGACAGCGATCCACTACGAGCAGTACTTC	CSARRTAIHYEQYF
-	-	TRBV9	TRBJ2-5	TGTGCCAGCAGCCCGGGACGATGGGAAGAGACCCAGTACTTC	CASSPGRWEETQYF
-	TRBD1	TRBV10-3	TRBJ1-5	TGTGCCACCGGGACAGGGGACTATATGGGCAATCAGCCCCAGCATTTT	CATGTGDYMGNQPQHF
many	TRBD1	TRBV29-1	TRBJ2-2	TGCAGCGTCAGGGACAGGGCCACCGGGGAGCTGTTTTTT	CSVRDRATGELFF
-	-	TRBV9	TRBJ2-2	TGTGCCAGCAGCGTAGGAGCCGGTGGGGGCCACACCGGGGAGCTGTTTTTT	CASSVGAGGGHTGELFF